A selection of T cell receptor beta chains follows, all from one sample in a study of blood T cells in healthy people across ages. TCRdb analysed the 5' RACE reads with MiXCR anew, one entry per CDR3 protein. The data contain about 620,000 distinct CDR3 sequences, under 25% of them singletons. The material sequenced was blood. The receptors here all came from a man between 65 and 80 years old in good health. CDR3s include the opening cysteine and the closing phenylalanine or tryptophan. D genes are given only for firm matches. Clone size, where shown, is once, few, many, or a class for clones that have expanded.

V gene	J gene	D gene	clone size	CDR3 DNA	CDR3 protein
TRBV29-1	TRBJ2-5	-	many	TGCAGCGTTGAAGCGGAAAGGGGGACCCAGTACTTC	CSVEAERGTQYF
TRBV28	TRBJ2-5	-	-	TGTGCCAGCAACAGGAGACAAGAGACCCAGTACTTC	CASNRRQETQYF
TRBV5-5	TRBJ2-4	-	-	TGTGCCGGCAGCTTGTTACAGGGAGTAGCCAAAAACATTCAGTACTTC	CAGSLLQGVAKNIQYF
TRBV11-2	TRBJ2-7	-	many	TGTGCCAGCAGCTTAGGACCTAACTACGAGCAGTACTTC	CASSLGPNYEQYF
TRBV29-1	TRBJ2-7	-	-	TGCAGCGTTCATAGGGGCGGGGAGCAGTACTTC	CSVHRGGEQYF
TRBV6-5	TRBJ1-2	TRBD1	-	TGTGCCAGCAGTCGACAGGGGGATGGCTACACCTTC	CASSRQGDGYTF
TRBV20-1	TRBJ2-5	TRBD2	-	TGCAGTGCTCCAGAACTAGCGGGATTGGGAGAGACCCAGTACTTC	CSAPELAGLGETQYF
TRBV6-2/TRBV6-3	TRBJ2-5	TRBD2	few	TGTGCCAGCGTGGGGGGGGAGACCCAGTACTTC	CASVGGETQYF
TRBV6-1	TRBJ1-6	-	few	TGTGCCAGCAGTGAAGGAGTTCCAACCCTCCACTTT	CASSEGVPTLHF
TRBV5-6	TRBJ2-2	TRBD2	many	TGTGCCAGCAGCTTGTATCGGCTAGCGGGAGCCGGGGAGCTGTTTTTT	CASSLYRLAGAGELFF
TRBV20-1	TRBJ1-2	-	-	TGCAGTGCTTTGCCACCAGGGGCTTTTGGCTATACCTTC	CSALPPGAFGYTF
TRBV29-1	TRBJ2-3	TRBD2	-	TGCAGCGTTGAGCCGGGACTAGCGGGAGGTACGCAGTATTTT	CSVEPGLAGGTQYF
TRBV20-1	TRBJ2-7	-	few	TGCAGTGCTAGAACTTTTGCCACCTACGAGCAGTACTTC	CSARTFATYEQYF
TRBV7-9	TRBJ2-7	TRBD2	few	TGTGCCAGCAGCTTAGATAGCGGGAGAGTCTACGAGCAGTACTTC	CASSLDSGRVYEQYF
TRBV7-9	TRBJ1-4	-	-	TGTGCCAGCAGCTTAGGGGAAGGGATACTGTTTTTT	CASSLGEGILFF
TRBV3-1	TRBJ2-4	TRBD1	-	TGTGCCAGCAGCCCCTACGCGGGGACAGGAACAGCCAAAAACATTCAGTACTTC	CASSPYAGTGTAKNIQYF
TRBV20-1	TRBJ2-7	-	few	TGCAGTGCTAATTTGGACGGAGCCTACGAGCAGTACTTC	CSANLDGAYEQYF
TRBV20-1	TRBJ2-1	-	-	TGCAGTGCTAGTGCCGGTTCCTACAATGAGCAGTTCTTC	CSASAGSYNEQFF
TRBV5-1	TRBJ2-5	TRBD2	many	TGCGCCAGCAGCCCCGGACTAGCGGAAGAGACCCAGTACTTC	CASSPGLAEETQYF
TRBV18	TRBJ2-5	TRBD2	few	TGTGCCAGCTCACCTAGGACTAGCGGGAGAGAAGAGACCCAGTACTTC	CASSPRTSGREETQYF
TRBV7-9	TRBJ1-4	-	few	TGTGCCAGCAGCTTAGAGGCGATTACTGAAAAACTGTTTTTT	CASSLEAITEKLFF
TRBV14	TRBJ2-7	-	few	TGTGCCAGCAGCCATATTGACGAGCAGTACTTC	CASSHIDEQYF
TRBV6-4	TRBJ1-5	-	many	TGTGCCAGCTCAGGAGGAAGCAATCAGCCCCAGCATTTT	CASSGGSNQPQHF
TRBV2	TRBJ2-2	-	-	TGTGCCAGCAGTGGTGGCCTTACGGATACCGGGGAGCTGTTTTTT	CASSGGLTDTGELFF
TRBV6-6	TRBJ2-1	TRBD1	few	TGTGCCAGCAGCCACATCCAGGGGGCCAATGAGCAGTTCTTC	CASSHIQGANEQFF
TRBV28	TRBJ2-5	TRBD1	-	TGTGCCAGCAGTTCGGGACAGGGCCCAGAGACCCAGTACTTC	CASSSGQGPETQYF
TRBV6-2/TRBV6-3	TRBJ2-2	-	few	TGTGCCAGCATTCAGACGTCGCAATCTTCCGGGGAGCTGTTTTTT	CASIQTSQSSGELFF
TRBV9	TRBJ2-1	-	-	TGTGCCAGCAGCCAAAACCGGGACGGGGGTCTGGATGAGCAGTTCTTC	CASSQNRDGGLDEQFF
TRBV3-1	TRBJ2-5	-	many	TGTGCCAGCAGCCAAGATCGTGGGGCAGAGACCCAGTACTTC	CASSQDRGAETQYF